The T cell receptor (beta chain) under discussion was sequenced for a study of shared clonotypes between healthy human individuals. Study in general: CD4 naive cells filled three plates per donor, CD4 memory three, CD8 naive two and CD8 memory one. The study, taken as a whole, reports: Relative to memory subsets, naive subsets generally showed larger estimated richness. With few donors, the genetic and exposure-history diversity represented was limited.

Selected positively for CCR7 and CD45RO-negative, naive CD8 cells excluded terminally differentiated effector memory CD45RA+ cells. It was across several immunoSEQ plates that each subset's genomic DNA was evenly split. Sequenced by immunoSEQ multiplex PCR; TCRdb stores in-frame clones only, minus some. Among about 2.2 million clones listed, about 94% were seen once. The CDR3 extends over 16 amino acids. With V trimmed by 4 bases and J by 2 bases, 9 bases remained unmatched. Germline V gives CDR1 SEHNR, CDR2 FQNEAQ (reference sequence). Worth noting for this clone: Its antigen is currently unknown.

The sequence derives from a man between 18 and 29 years old in good health. Some clones in this sample may be carry-over from other donors' samples. Sequenced sample: naive CD8+ T cells from PBMCs. The chain is built from TRBV7-9 and TRBJ2-3, with 7 bases lining up with TRBD2. The CDR3 sequence: CASSSMAGAVTDTQYF. In nucleotides, the CDR3 is TGTGCCAGCAGCTCAATGGCGGGAGCCGTCACAGATACGCAGTATTTT. Full variable domain (outside the CDR3, taken from reference TRBV7-9 and TRBJ2-3): DTGVSQNPRHKITKRGQNVTFRCDPISEHNRLYWYRQTLGQGPEFLTYFQNEAQLEKSRLLSDRFSAERPKGSFSTLEIQRTEQGDSAMYLCASSSMAGAVTDTQYFGPGTRLTVL.